The 5 T cell receptor beta chains presented below share a single source sample, sequenced in a study of cytomegalovirus exposure and HLA in healthy donors. Amplification used 60 Vbeta primers and 13 Jbeta primers. TCRdb's copy holds only in-frame clones and misses some; the assay was immunoSEQ multiplex PCR. The listing contains about 100,000 clones. The sample taken for sequencing was PBMCs. These receptors originate from a girl under 18 in good health and CMV-seropositive.

This chain uses TRBV7-3 with TRBJ1-1; perhaps TRBD1 as D (5 bases). The germline V and J ends were trimmed by 4 bases and 0 bases, with 9 bases remaining between them. The CDR3 sequence is 14 residues long. Germline-derived CDR1 and CDR2 are SGHTA and FQGTGA. CDR3 DNA sequence: TGTGCCAGCAGCTGGGGCGGCGTGAACACTGAAGCTTTCTTT. It codes for CASSWGGVNTEAFF.

The chain is built from TRBV5-1 and TRBJ2-5; D possibly corresponds to TRBD1 (5 bases). The CDR3 has 15 residues. Trimming stripped 0 bases from V and 5 bases from J, with 14 bases between. The germline V gene encodes CDR1 SGHRS and CDR2 YFSETQ. The CDR3 here is CASSLARRAMETQYF. CDR3 coding DNA: TGCGCCAGCAGCTTGGCGCGCAGGGCGATGGAGACCCAGTACTTC.

This chain connects TRBV11-2 to TRBJ1-4; 8 bases are shared with TRBD1. The length of the CDR3 is 13 residues. Germline V CDR1 and CDR2: SGHAT, FQNNGV. Germline trimming cut 5 bases from V and 9 bases from J; bases unmatched to any gene: 5. The CDR3 is CASSEQGAKKLFF. CDR3 DNA: TGTGCCAGCAGCGAGCAGGGGGCTAAAAAACTGTTTTTT.

This chain joins TRBV7-9 and TRBJ1-4, with D possibly TRBD1 on 5 matching bases. The germline CDR1 and CDR2 sequences are SEHNR and FQNEAQ (reference sequence). The ends were cut back, 4 bases at V and 3 bases at J, with 12 bases in the middle. CDR3 length equals 15 residues. CDR3: CASSSDSSPNEKLFF. CDR3 DNA: TGTGCCAGCAGCTCAGACAGTTCGCCTAATGAAAAACTGTTTTTT.

CDR3 sequence (DNA): TGTGCCAGTAGAGGGGGGGACTATGGCTACACCTTC. Translated, it gives CASRGGDYGYTF. The rearrangement links TRBV19 to TRBJ1-2, with D possibly TRBD1 on 6 matching bases. Trimming removed 6 bases at V and 3 bases at J, with 8 bases between. The CDR3 spans 12 residues. CDR1 and CDR2 (germline): LNHDA, SQIVND (reference sequence).